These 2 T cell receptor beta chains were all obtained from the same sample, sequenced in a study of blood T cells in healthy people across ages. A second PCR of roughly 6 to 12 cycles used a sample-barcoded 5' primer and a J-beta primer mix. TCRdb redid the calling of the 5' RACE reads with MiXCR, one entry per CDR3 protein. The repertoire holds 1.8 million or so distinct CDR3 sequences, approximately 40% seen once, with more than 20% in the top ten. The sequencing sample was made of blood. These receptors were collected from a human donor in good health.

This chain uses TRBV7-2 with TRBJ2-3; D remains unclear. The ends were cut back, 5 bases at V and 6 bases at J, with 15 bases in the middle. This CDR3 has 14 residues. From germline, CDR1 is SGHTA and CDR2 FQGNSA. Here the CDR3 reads CASSPDPVEDTQYF. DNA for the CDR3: TGTGCCAGCAGCCCAGACCCGGTAGAGGATACGCAGTATTTT.

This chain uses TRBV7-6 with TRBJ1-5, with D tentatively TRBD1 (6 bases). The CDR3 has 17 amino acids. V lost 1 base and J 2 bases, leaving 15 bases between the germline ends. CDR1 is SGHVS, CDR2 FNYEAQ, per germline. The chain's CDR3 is CASSLGFRGTGNQPQHF. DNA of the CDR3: TGTGCCAGCAGCTTAGGGTTCAGGGGCACTGGCAATCAGCCCCAGCATTTT.